This T cell receptor (beta chain) was captured by sequencing in a study of blood T cell repertoires in COVID-19. The overall study: Donors in the United States, Italy and Spain gave samples during acute or convalescent COVID-19.

The CDR3 loop spans 14 amino acids. The V gene's germline CDR1 is MNHEY and CDR2 SVGAGI. After removal of 6 bases from V and 3 bases from J, the junction contained 7 bases not matched to a gene. In the source study's methods: For nucleated cells, counts were estimated from reference gene primer amplification. Assay: immunoSEQ multiplex PCR; the TCRdb copy retains only in-frame clones and omits some. The V and J calls and clone size come from that table; D and trimming were worked out from the DNA. The sample records around 100,000 clones, 70% to 80% being singletons. The receptor was derived from a man between 65 and 85 years old with active or convalescent COVID-19. The chain uses TRBV6-5 and TRBJ2-7; 8 bases align to TRBD1. The sample comprised peripheral blood. This chain's CDR3 is CASRGDRPLYEQYF. The CDR3 DNA reads as TGTGCCAGCAGGGGGGACAGGCCGCTCTACGAGCAGTACTTC.